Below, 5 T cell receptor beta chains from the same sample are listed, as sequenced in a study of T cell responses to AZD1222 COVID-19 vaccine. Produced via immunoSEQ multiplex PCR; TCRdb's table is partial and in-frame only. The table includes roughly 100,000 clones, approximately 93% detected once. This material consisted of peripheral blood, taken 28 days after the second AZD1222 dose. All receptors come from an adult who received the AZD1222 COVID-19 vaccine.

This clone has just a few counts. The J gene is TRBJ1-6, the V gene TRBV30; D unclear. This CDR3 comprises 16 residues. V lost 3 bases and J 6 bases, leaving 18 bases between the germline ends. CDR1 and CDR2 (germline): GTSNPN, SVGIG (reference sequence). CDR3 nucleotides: TGTGCCTGGAGCCCCCAAGATGGGATCGGTAATTCACCCCTCCACTTT. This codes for CAWSPQDGIGNSPLHF.

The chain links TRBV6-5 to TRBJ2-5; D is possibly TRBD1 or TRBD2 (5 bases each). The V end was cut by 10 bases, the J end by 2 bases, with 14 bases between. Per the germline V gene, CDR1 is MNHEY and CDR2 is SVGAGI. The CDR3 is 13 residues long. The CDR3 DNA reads TGTGCCACCAGAGGGGACGGTCAAGAGACCCAGTACTTC. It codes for CATRGDGQETQYF.

DNA for the CDR3: TGTGCCAGCAGTGAAGCCCTCAGGGGGGGAGAAGCTTTCTTT. Protein sequence: CASSEALRGGEAFF. This chain links TRBV2 with TRBJ1-1, with 7 bases that match TRBD1. The CDR3 runs to 14 residues. J gave up 8 bases and V 0 bases, and 6 bases lay outside the gene matches. In germline, CDR1 is SNHLY, CDR2 FYNNEI.

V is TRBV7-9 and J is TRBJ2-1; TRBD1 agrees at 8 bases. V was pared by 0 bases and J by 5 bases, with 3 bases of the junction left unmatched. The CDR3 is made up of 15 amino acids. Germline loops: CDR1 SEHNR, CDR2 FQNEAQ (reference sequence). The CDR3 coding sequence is TGTGCCAGCAGCTTAGCCGGACAGGGTAACAATGAGCAGTTCTTC. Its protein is CASSLAGQGNNEQFF.

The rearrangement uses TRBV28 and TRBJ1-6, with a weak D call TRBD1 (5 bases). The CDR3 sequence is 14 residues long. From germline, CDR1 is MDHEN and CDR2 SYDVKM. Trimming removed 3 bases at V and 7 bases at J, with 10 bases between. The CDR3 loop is CASSFLGVNSPLHF. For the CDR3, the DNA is TGTGCCAGCAGTTTTCTGGGGGTCAATTCACCCCTCCACTTT.